This T cell receptor (beta chain) was sequenced during a study of cytomegalovirus exposure and HLA in healthy donors. Study-level points and caveats: Per published reports, the classifier diagnosed cytomegalovirus status with high specificity and sensitivity. According to an earlier analysis, most TCR beta V segments yielded productive rearrangements about 87% or about 30% of the time.

This PCR relied on a set of 60 Vbeta primers and 13 Jbeta primers. Clones were sequenced by immunoSEQ multiplex PCR, and TCRdb holds only the in-frame ones, with some missing. The table records 90,000 to 150,000 clones, 8.5% to 9% of them present only once. This clone was found many times. What it recognizes is unknown. V was pared by 0 bases and J by 5 bases, with 8 bases between. CDR1 SGHKS and CDR2 YYEKEE come from the germline V gene (reference sequence). The CDR3 is 14 residues long. The sample taken for sequencing was PBMCs. The chain joins TRBV5-5 to TRBJ2-2; D might be TRBD1 (6 bases). This TCR was recovered from a woman aged 40 to 49 in good health and CMV-seropositive. DNA for the CDR3: TGTGCCAGCAGCTTGGGTCAGGGGACCGGGGAGCTGTTTTTT. Its protein is CASSLGQGTGELFF.